This T cell receptor beta chain comes out of a study of blood T cell repertoires in COVID-19. Overall study: Samples representing acute and convalescent COVID-19 were sourced from the United States, Italy and Spain. PBMCs, B-cell-depleted T cells, or T cells were the source of the cDNA or gDNA that made up the material.

This clone was seen only once. Authors' data handling: Amplifying reference gene primers gave estimates of nucleated cell counts. Repertoires were generated with immunoSEQ multiplex PCR, while TCRdb's copy carries only in-frame clones and drops some. The D gene and trimming were derived from the DNA, and the V and J assignments and clone size from that table. The table lists over 250,000 clones, 88% of them singletons. V lost 5 bases to trimming and J lost 0 bases; unmatched junction nucleotides: 8. Germline V gene sequence: CDR1 SGHNT, CDR2 YYREEE (reference sequence). This CDR3 has 16 residues. The sample consisted of peripheral blood. J is TRBJ2-7 and V is TRBV5-4; 10 bases align to TRBD2. This TCR derives from a woman aged 30 to 39 with acute or convalescent COVID-19. The CDR3 DNA reads as TGTGCCAGCAGTCAATATAGCGGGAGGTACTCCTACGAGCAGTACTTC. It is translated as CASSQYSGRYSYEQYF.